The T cell receptor beta chain under discussion was sequenced for a study of T cells in Graves' hyperthyroidism and ophthalmopathy. This clonotype came up many times. This CDR3 has 14 amino acids. Trimming pared 6 bases from V and 6 bases from J, leaving 15 bases between. The germline gives CDR1 MNHEY, CDR2 SMNVEV (reference sequence). It was RNA transcripts that yielded the amplified TCR beta CDR3 regions. When the TCR CDR3 underwent first-round RT-PCR, the HTBI primer set was used. TCRdb re-called the multiplex PCR reads through MiXCR, storing one row per CDR3 protein. Of some 200,000 distinct CDR3 sequences listed, 15% to 20% are singletons.

Source material: blood. This rearrangement joins TRBV27 to TRBJ2-1, with D possibly matching TRBD1 (6 bases). This sequence originates from a man aged 50-60 years with Graves' hyperthyroidism. The CDR3 bases are TGTGCCAGCAGGGTAGACAGGTTTGGCAATGAGCAGTTCTTC. Its translation: CASRVDRFGNEQFF.